This T cell receptor beta chain was found in a study of regulatory T cells in long-lasting Graves disease. General study findings and limits: A limited number of samples was an acknowledged limitation.

Building of the TCR beta libraries involved iRepertoire HTBI primers and Arm-PCR of CDR3 regions. One entry per CDR3 protein results from TCRdb running MiXCR on the multiplex PCR reads. The table has around 430,000 distinct CDR3 sequences, about 20% seen once. Comments on this clonotype: Its antigen is unknown. This clone may be a read error of a much larger clone one base away. Because the CDR3 is missing its conserved closing phenylalanine or tryptophan, this is likely a read error.

V was trimmed by 5 bases and J by 9 bases, leaving 10 bases between them. The CDR3 length is 11 residues. Time point described: persistent/refractory GD, antithyroid drugs over 5 years with positive TRAb. TCR sequences were obtained from RNA taken from PBMCs. The sample here was peripheral blood mononuclear cells (PBMCs), taken when the disease was refractory, from a patient treated with antithyroid drugs. The chain joins TRBV12-3 or TRBV12-4 to TRBJ1-2; unclear D gene. This sequence originates from a female donor with Graves disease. The CDR3 sequence is CASSAQLSYTL. DNA of the CDR3: TGTGCCAGCAGTGCGCAGCTTAGCTACACCCTC.